Listed below are T cell receptor beta chains from one sample, sequenced in a study of molecular identifiers for immune sequencing clone quantification. TCRdb independently ran MiXCR on the PCR reads; one entry per CDR3 protein. The sample consists of 60,000 to 75,000 distinct CDR3 sequences, around 19% of them appearing once. Sequences were obtained from naive CD8+ T cells from blood, with Jurkat cell RNA spiked in. The receptors shown here come from a human donor in good health. Some libraries in this study had Jurkat cell RNA spiked in. Each CDR3 is given with its conserved first and last residue. D genes are given only for firm matches. Expanded clones are given a class, and other clones once, few, many or no size at all.

>TRBJ2-7|.|TRBV11-2|.
CASSYTSTVYEQYF
TGTGCCAGCAGCTATACATCGACAGTGTACGAGCAGTACTTC
>TRBJ2-1|TRBD2|TRBV24-1|many
CATSEGLAGAEQFF
TGTGCCACCAGTGAGGGACTAGCGGGAGCTGAGCAGTTCTTC
>TRBJ2-7|TRBD2|TRBV2|many
CASSTDSGGYPYEQYF
TGTGCCAGCAGTACCGATAGCGGGGGGTACCCCTACGAGCAGTACTTC
>TRBJ1-6|.|TRBV4-1|many
CASTAGSSSPLHF
TGCGCCAGCACCGCGGGCAGCAGTTCACCCCTCCACTTT
>TRBJ2-1|.|TRBV11-3|many
CASSLGVGGRSYNEQFF
TGTGCCAGCAGCTTAGGAGTAGGGGGGAGGTCCTACAATGAGCAGTTCTTC
>TRBJ1-2|.|TRBV12-3/TRBV12-4|many
CASGKAGALTYGYTF
TGTGCCAGCGGAAAGGCAGGGGCTCTCACCTATGGCTACACCTTC
>TRBJ2-3|TRBD2|TRBV3-1|many
CASSQTLAGSPGDTQYF
TGTGCCAGCAGCCAAACCCTAGCGGGATCGCCGGGGGATACGCAGTATTTT
>TRBJ2-5|.|TRBV19|many
CASSIWIGENQETQYF
TGTGCCAGTAGTATATGGATTGGGGAGAACCAAGAGACCCAGTACTTC
>TRBJ2-7|.|TRBV7-6|many
CASSLAGEAYEQYF
TGTGCCAGCAGCTTAGCGGGAGAGGCCTACGAGCAGTACTTC
>TRBJ2-1|TRBD1|TRBV6-6|many
CASSYDRGTYNEQFF
TGTGCCAGCAGTTACGACAGGGGGACTTACAATGAGCAGTTCTTC
>TRBJ2-1|.|TRBV20-1|.
CSARETTGARGEQFF
TGCAGTGCTAGGGAGACGACCGGGGCCAGGGGTGAGCAGTTCTTC
>TRBJ2-7|.|TRBV4-2|few
CASSQDFGGANYEQYF
TGTGCCAGCAGCCAAGATTTTGGCGGGGCAAACTACGAGCAGTACTTC
>TRBJ2-1|.|TRBV4-3|many
CASSQDWGAGYNEQFF
TGCGCCAGCAGCCAAGATTGGGGGGCGGGGTACAATGAGCAGTTCTTC
>TRBJ2-3|TRBD2|TRBV7-9|many
CASSFSGSSDTQYF
TGTGCCAGCAGCTTCAGCGGGAGTTCAGATACGCAGTATTTT
>TRBJ2-3|.|TRBV4-1|many
CASSQENPGFSDTQYF
TGCGCCAGCAGCCAAGAAAACCCAGGGTTCTCAGATACGCAGTATTTT
>TRBJ2-1|.|TRBV7-9|.
CASSSPPPRTGYNEQFF
TGTGCCAGCAGCTCACCCCCCCCACGGACGGGGTACAATGAGCAGTTCTTC
>TRBJ2-3|TRBD2|TRBV20-1|many
CSASLAGANPFEDTQYF
TGCAGTGCTAGTTTAGCGGGAGCGAACCCATTCGAGGATACGCAGTATTTT
>TRBJ2-1|.|TRBV4-1|many
CASSQERGEQFF
TGCGCCAGCAGCCAAGAAAGGGGTGAGCAGTTCTTC
>TRBJ1-1|TRBD1|TRBV7-6|many
CASRPDRGGQYTEAFF
TGTGCCAGCAGACCGGACAGGGGCGGCCAATACACTGAAGCTTTCTTT